This note documents a single T cell receptor (beta chain) sequence. What it recognizes is unknown. The data were obtained in a study of cytomegalovirus exposure and HLA in healthy donors. The wider study: Most donors, 70% to 85% of approximately 400 genotyped, fell in the Caucasian-associated ancestry cluster. Findings and limits, study-wide: Later analysis suggested links between common viral pathogens and several top significant clusters. Analyses of presence and absence presupposed an approximately uniform sequencing depth across donors. Cytomegalovirus-associated TCR beta chains were listed, numbering more than 150.

The PCR made use of 60 Vbeta and 13 Jbeta primers. TCRdb keeps only in-frame clones here, not all; method: immunoSEQ multiplex PCR. The sample lists some 270,000 clones, 80% occurring once. The CDR3 has 13 amino acids. CDR1 is GTSNPN, CDR2 SVGIG, per germline (reference sequence). Trimming took off 5 bases at V and 0 bases at J, with 11 bases between the two ends. The chain employs TRBV30 and TRBJ2-7, with D perhaps TRBD2 (6 bases). This TCR came from a girl aged 2-10 years in good health and CMV-seronegative. Material: PBMCs. In DNA form, the CDR3 reads TGTGCCTGGGAAGCGACTAGCTCCTACGAGCAGTACTTC. It codes for CAWEATSSYEQYF. The entire variable domain, with the rest obtained from reference TRBV30 and TRBJ2-7, is as follows: SQTIHQWPATLVQPVGSPLSLECTVEGTSNPNLYWYRQAAGRGLQLLFYSVGIGQISSEVPQNLSASRPQDRQFILSSKKLLLSDSGFYLCAWEATSSYEQYFGPGTRLTVT.